This entry is about one T cell receptor (beta chain). There is no known antigen for this receptor. No per-base quality is available; no much larger clone lies one base away. From its cysteine to its phenylalanine, the CDR3 spans 14 amino acids. The kept DNA is CDR3 alone, 42 bases in frame from the first base. These data come from a study of blood T cell repertoires in COVID-19 (dated by TCRdb to 2020 to 2022). With regard to the full study: Samples from collaborators originated in the United States, Italy and Spain and spanned both the acute and convalescent phases of COVID-19. The prospective study material was composed of cDNA or gDNA derived from T cells, B-cell-depleted T cells, or PBMCs. The dataset comprised deeply sampled blood TCRbeta repertoires from subjects exposed to, actively infected with, or recovered from COVID-19. The repertoires were made available in a free public database intended to serve as a resource for research on the immune response to SARS-CoV-2. Where available, HLA class I and class II types were taken from metadata supplied by the sample provider and were not determined by assay-based typing. The samples were drawn from two sources: the first 160 participants of the ongoing ImmuneRACE study, and approximately 1,300 subjects contributed by 6 global collaborators. Sample metadata almost always included a de-identified subject ID, COVID-19 status, age in years and sex. On the study overall, not on this receptor specifically: How much clinical and demographic metadata was included differed by source and by participant, and the metadata was provided uncurated.

Whole blood was collected in K2EDTA tubes by collaborating institutions according to the institutions' own protocols. For TCRbeta analysis, collaborators shipped samples in one of three forms: frozen whole blood, isolated PBMCs, or DNA extracted from either of those sample types. TCRbeta CDR3 regions were amplified from genomic DNA by means of the immunoSEQ Assay, a bias-controlled multiplex PCR. On the study's bioinformatics: Within the assay, amplification of reference gene primers was used to estimate how many nucleated cells each sample contained. To quantify the absolute abundance of each unique TCRbeta CDR3 rearrangement, sequence reads were collapsed and filtered. For each sample, productive Simpson clonality was calculated as the square root of Simpson's diversity index across productive rearrangements. This immuneACCESS table, as held by TCRdb, lists in-frame sequences with V and J called but not all clones. Of the missing ones, under half trace to an unresolved V gene in checked studies; the others have no known cause. V and J calls and clone size are given by that table; D and trimming were obtained from the DNA. This sample lists 120,000 or so clones; roughly 82% were detected once. About 12% of the sample rests with the top ten.

Sample: peripheral blood. This TCR derives from a human donor in a cohort sampled during active COVID-19. Recombination joined TRBV1 with TRBJ2-2; the table's D gene call, TRBD2, was not cross checked with the DNA. TRBV1 is a listed pseudogene. The CDR3 protein sequence reads: CTSRWCGGGLELFF. The nucleotide sequence is TGCACCAGCAGATGGTGCGGCGGGGGCCTGGAGCTGTTTTTT.